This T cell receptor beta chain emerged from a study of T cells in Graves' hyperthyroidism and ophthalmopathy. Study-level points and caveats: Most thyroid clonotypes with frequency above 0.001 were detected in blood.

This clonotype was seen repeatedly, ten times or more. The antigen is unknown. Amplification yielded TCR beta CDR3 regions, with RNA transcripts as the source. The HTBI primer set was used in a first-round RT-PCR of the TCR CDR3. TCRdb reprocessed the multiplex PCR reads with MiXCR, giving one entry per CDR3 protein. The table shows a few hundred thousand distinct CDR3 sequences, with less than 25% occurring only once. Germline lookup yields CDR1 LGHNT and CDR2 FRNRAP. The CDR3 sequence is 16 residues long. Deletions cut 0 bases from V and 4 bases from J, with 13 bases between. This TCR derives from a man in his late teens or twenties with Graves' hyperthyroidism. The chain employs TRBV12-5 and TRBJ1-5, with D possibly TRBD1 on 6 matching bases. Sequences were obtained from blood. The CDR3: CASGLVLGTKNQPQHF. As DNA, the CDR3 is TGTGCTAGTGGTTTGGTACTTGGGACAAAGAATCAGCCCCAGCATTTT.